Reported below is one TCR beta chain. The antigen is unknown. This CDR3 region has 14 residues. V was clipped by 4 bases and J by 3 bases; unmatched bases: 4. The V gene's germline CDR1 is MNHNY and CDR2 SVGAGI (reference sequence). The sample is drawn from a study of OX40 agonist ivuxolimab in advanced cancers. About the research overall: Melanoma, hepatocellular carcinoma, head and neck or renal cell cancer occurred in dose-escalation patients.

The method was immunoSEQ multiplex PCR; TCRdb's version includes in-frame clones alone and lacks a portion of them. Altogether under 200,000 clones are present, under 95% being singletons, with the ten largest covering 0.3% to 0.35%. The study's findings and limits: Clonal expansion among partial responders at 0.1-3.0 mg/kg ranked near the lowest. Dosing at 0.1 to 3.0 mg/kg was accompanied by clonal expansion of CD4+ and CD8+ blood T cells by week 6.

The sequencing here drew on CD4+ or CD8+ T cells sorted from blood, taken in a trial of the OX40 agonist ivuxolimab. The receptor was isolated from an adult with an advanced solid tumor such as melanoma, head and neck, liver or kidney cancer. The chain combines TRBV6-6 with TRBJ2-7; TRBD2 matches 9 bases. CDR3 loop: CASSFLAGLYEQYF. The CDR3 coding sequence is TGTGCCAGCAGTTTCCTAGCGGGGCTCTACGAGCAGTACTTC.